Listed below are T cell receptor beta chains from one sample, sequenced in a study of shared clonotypes between healthy human individuals. TCRdb's copy holds only in-frame clones and misses some; the assay was immunoSEQ multiplex PCR. The top ten clones hold under 0.25% of a sample with fewer than 1 million clones, 90% to 97% of them seen once. The specimen was naive CD8+ T cells sorted from blood. The receptors were sampled from a young man in good health. Both conserved end residues are part of each CDR3. The order of the fields is CDR3 protein, CDR3 DNA, clone size, J gene, V gene, D gene, CDR3 length. The D gene is left open where the match is weak. Expanded clones get a size class; other rows say once, few or many, or leave the size out.

CASSSENSGLSYNEQFF TGCGCCAGCAGCTCGGAGAATTCGGGCCTCTCCTACAATGAGCAGTTCTTC NA TRBJ2-1 TRBV5-1 NA 17
CASSEVSSGRITHEQYF TGTGCCAGCAGTGAAGTGAGTAGCGGGAGAATTACCCACGAGCAGTACTTC NA TRBJ2-7 TRBV6-1 TRBD2 17
CASSQVPMNTEAFF TGCGCCAGCAGCCAAGTCCCCATGAACACTGAAGCTTTCTTT NA TRBJ1-1 TRBV4-1 NA 14
CASSPWTSGSSYNEQFF TGTGCCAGCAGCCCGTGGACTAGCGGAAGCTCCTACAATGAGCAGTTCTTC NA TRBJ2-1 TRBV9 TRBD2 17
CASSLDPGGGSTSSYNEQFF TGTGCCAGCAGCTTAGACCCCGGAGGCGGTTCTACTAGCTCCTACAATGAGCAGTTCTTC NA TRBJ2-1 TRBV7-8 NA 20
CASSFVTSGKDEQFF TGTGCCAGCAGCTTTGTTACTAGCGGGAAGGATGAGCAGTTCTTC NA TRBJ2-1 TRBV7-9 TRBD2 15
CASSRDIVEKLFF TGTGCCAGCAGCCGGGACATTGTGGAAAAACTGTTTTTT NA TRBJ1-4 TRBV7-9 NA 13
CASSRTQNTEAFF TGCGCCAGCAGCCGAACACAGAACACTGAAGCTTTCTTT NA TRBJ1-1 TRBV5-1 NA 13
CASSLIRSGRGDYNEQFF TGTGCCAGCAGTTTAATTAGGAGCGGGAGAGGTGATTACAATGAGCAGTTCTTC NA TRBJ2-1 TRBV27 TRBD2 18
CASVLDREDAEAFF TGTGCCAGCGTACTAGACAGGGAAGATGCTGAAGCTTTCTTT once TRBJ1-1 TRBV5-5 TRBD1 14
CASSLAGMGYEQYF TGTGCCAGCAGTTTAGCGGGAATGGGTTACGAGCAGTACTTC NA TRBJ2-7 TRBV5-8 TRBD2 14
CASSLRQGIRNEQFF TGTGCCAGCAGCTTAAGACAGGGGATAAGGAATGAGCAGTTCTTC NA TRBJ2-1 TRBV7-8 TRBD1 15
CASSQAELVHEQFF TGCGCCAGCAGCCAGGCCGAACTAGTCCATGAGCAGTTCTTC NA TRBJ2-1 TRBV4-3 NA 14
CASARLGNEQYF TGTGCCAGCGCGAGATTGGGAAACGAGCAGTACTTC NA TRBJ2-7 TRBV27 NA 12
CASSPRGESYEQYF TGTGCCAGCAGCCCTCGGGGGGAATCCTACGAGCAGTACTTC once TRBJ2-7 TRBV9 TRBD2 14
CASSLTSGDYEQYF TGTGCCAGCAGCTTAACTAGCGGGGACTACGAGCAGTACTTC NA TRBJ2-7 TRBV7-7 TRBD2 14
CASSLRLAGYSTDTQYF TGTGCCAGCAGCTTGCGTCTAGCGGGCTATAGCACAGATACGCAGTATTTT NA TRBJ2-3 TRBV7-9 TRBD2 17
CASSLAPRGVGEQYF TGTGCCAGCAGCTTAGCCCCTCGGGGGGTAGGCGAGCAGTACTTC NA TRBJ2-7 TRBV11-2 TRBD2 15
CASSPIDRGRSYEQYF TGTGCCAGCAGCCCCATCGACAGGGGTCGTTCCTACGAGCAGTACTTC NA TRBJ2-7 TRBV5-6 TRBD1 16
CASSSGQAGVGEQYF TGTGCCAGCAGCTCCGGTCAAGCGGGAGTAGGCGAGCAGTACTTC NA TRBJ2-7 TRBV7-6 TRBD2 15
CASNYFSETDTQYF TGTGCCAGCAACTATTTCTCCGAGACAGATACGCAGTATTTT NA TRBJ2-3 TRBV5-4 NA 14
CASSRMYTDTQYF TGTGCCAGCAGTAGAATGTACACAGATACGCAGTATTTT NA TRBJ2-3 TRBV6-5 NA 13
CASSEYQGIRNEQFF TGTGCCAGCAGTGAATATCAGGGAATAAGGAATGAGCAGTTCTTC NA TRBJ2-1 TRBV2 NA 15
CASSLELADYNEQFF TGTGCCAGCAGCTTAGAACTAGCGGACTACAATGAGCAGTTCTTC NA TRBJ2-1 TRBV11-3 TRBD2 15
CASSVGQLSGNTIYF TGTGCCAGCAGCGTCGGGCAGCTCTCTGGAAACACCATATATTTT NA TRBJ1-3 TRBV9 NA 15
CASSLSLLKTSYEQYF TGTGCCAGCAGTTTATCTCTCCTGAAAACCTCCTACGAGCAGTACTTC NA TRBJ2-7 TRBV28 NA 16
CASTQPGRGNTIYF TGTGCCAGCACTCAACCGGGGCGCGGAAACACCATATATTTT NA TRBJ1-3 TRBV6-5 NA 14
CASSIQGNTEAFF TGTGCCAGTAGTATACAGGGGAACACTGAAGCTTTCTTT NA TRBJ1-1 TRBV19 NA 13
CASSIQGPNQPQHF TGTGCCAGTAGCATCCAGGGTCCCAATCAGCCCCAGCATTTT NA TRBJ1-5 TRBV19 NA 14
CASGLGGGNEQFF TGTGCCAGCGGCCTAGGCGGGGGCAATGAGCAGTTCTTC once TRBJ2-1 TRBV27 TRBD2 13
CASSTRRRDQYF TGTGCCAGCAGCACCCGCCGCCGTGACCAGTACTTC NA TRBJ2-5 TRBV7-9 NA 12
CASSLSGGMNTEAFF TGTGCCAGCAGTTTATCGGGAGGGATGAACACTGAAGCTTTCTTT NA TRBJ1-1 TRBV27 NA 15
CSVDRTGLVNEQFF TGCAGCGTTGACCGGACAGGCCTTGTCAATGAGCAGTTCTTC once TRBJ2-1 TRBV29-1 TRBD1 14
CASSKIAGGSTDTQYF TGTGCCAGCAGTAAGATAGCGGGAGGGTCGACAGATACGCAGTATTTT NA TRBJ2-3 TRBV27 TRBD2 16
CATSREPGQGIAGANVLTF TGTGCCACCAGCAGAGAACCGGGACAGGGGATCGCTGGGGCCAACGTCCTGACTTTC NA TRBJ2-6 TRBV15 TRBD1 19
CSATGFGVETQYF TGCAGCGCGACCGGCTTCGGGGTAGAGACCCAGTACTTC NA TRBJ2-5 TRBV29-1 NA 13
CASSLGLNYGYTF TGTGCCAGCAGTTTAGGGCTTAACTATGGCTACACCTTC few TRBJ1-2 TRBV27 NA 13
CASSLGIIYEQYF TGTGCCAGCAGTTTAGGGATCATCTACGAGCAGTACTTC NA TRBJ2-7 TRBV27 NA 13
CATRIRSEYNEQFF TGTGCCACCCGCATCAGGTCGGAGTACAATGAGCAGTTCTTC NA TRBJ2-1 TRBV4-2 NA 14
CASSYTSGMYEQYF TGTGCCAGCAGTTACACTAGCGGGATGTACGAGCAGTACTTC NA TRBJ2-7 TRBV6-6 TRBD2 14
CSVIEEVLAYEQYF TGCAGCGTTATCGAAGAGGTTTTAGCCTACGAGCAGTACTTC NA TRBJ2-7 TRBV29-1 NA 14
CASSHPFPTSGVLETQYF TGTGCCAGCAGCCACCCTTTCCCAACTAGCGGGGTCTTAGAGACCCAGTACTTC NA TRBJ2-5 TRBV7-9 TRBD2 18
CASSFDYYEQYF TGTGCCAGCAGCTTCGACTACTACGAGCAGTACTTC NA TRBJ2-7 TRBV5-8 NA 12
CASSLTEGTEAFF TGTGCCAGCAGCTTGACGGAGGGGACTGAAGCTTTCTTT once TRBJ1-1 TRBV5-5 NA 13
CASSPPGVQETQYF TGTGCCAGCAGCCCTCCCGGGGTCCAAGAGACCCAGTACTTC NA TRBJ2-5 TRBV7-9 NA 14
CASSGPGTGAREQYF TGTGCCAGCAGCGGACCCGGGACAGGGGCTCGAGAGCAGTATTTT NA TRBJ2-3 TRBV7-9 TRBD1 15
CASSLGGVNQPQHF TGTGCCAGCAGCTTAGGAGGGGTGAACCAGCCCCAGCATTTT NA TRBJ1-5 TRBV7-9 NA 14
CASSSGLANANTGELFF TGTGCCAGCAGCTCGGGACTCGCCAACGCGAACACCGGGGAGCTGTTTTTT NA TRBJ2-2 TRBV5-6 NA 17
CASSLGPSGNYEQYF TGTGCCAGCAGCTTAGGGCCTAGCGGGAACTACGAGCAGTACTTC NA TRBJ2-7 TRBV11-2 TRBD2 15
CASSYSTSGRHNEQFF TGTGCCAGCAGTTACTCGACTAGCGGGAGGCACAATGAGCAGTTCTTC NA TRBJ2-1 TRBV6-6 TRBD2 16
CASSLATPFGLQIDNEQFF TGTGCCAGCAGCTTGGCCACTCCCTTCGGACTACAAATAGACAATGAGCAGTTCTTC once TRBJ2-1 TRBV5-5 NA 19
CASSQETGTLNTGELFF TGTGCCAGCAGCCAGGAAACCGGGACCTTGAACACCGGGGAGCTGTTTTTT NA TRBJ2-2 TRBV4-2 NA 17
CASSYPTLLAGEDNEQFF TGTGCCAGCAGTTATCCAACCCTCTTAGCGGGAGAAGACAATGAGCAGTTCTTC NA TRBJ2-1 TRBV28 TRBD2 18
CASSLYWTSGSREEQYF TGCGCCAGCAGCTTATACTGGACTAGCGGGAGCCGGGAGGAGCAGTACTTC NA TRBJ2-7 TRBV5-1 TRBD2 17
CASSQTGTADTQYF TGCGCCAGCAGCCAAACCGGGACAGCAGATACGCAGTATTTT NA TRBJ2-3 TRBV4-1 TRBD1 14
CASRGQGSSYNEQFF TGTGCCAGCAGGGGACAGGGGAGCTCCTACAATGAGCAGTTCTTC NA TRBJ2-1 TRBV28 TRBD1 15
CASSFPDRATNEKLFF TGTGCCAGCAGTTTCCCAGACAGGGCAACTAATGAAAAACTGTTTTTT NA TRBJ1-4 TRBV28 TRBD1 16
CATHRTGENTIYF TGTGCCACCCACCGGACAGGGGAGAACACCATATATTTT NA TRBJ1-3 TRBV28 TRBD1 13
CASSIPESTEAFF TGTGCCAGCAGTATCCCCGAGTCCACTGAAGCTTTCTTT once TRBJ1-1 TRBV7-9 NA 13
CASSLRQGVQPQHF TGTGCCAGCAGCTTACGACAGGGCGTTCAGCCCCAGCATTTT once TRBJ1-5 TRBV7-6 TRBD1 14